Here is one T cell receptor (beta chain) with its context. Its target is unknown. This sample was taken from a study of T cell responses to AZD1222 COVID-19 vaccine. For the study at large: Analysis merged second doses at about 4 or about 12 weeks.

Findings and caveats of the study: Vaccine-associated CD4 TCRs ranged over spike, dominating at 160-218 and 743-854. Variant regions that are unmutated are reportedly the target of nearly half of spike-specific TCRs.

The data were produced by immunoSEQ multiplex PCR, yet TCRdb's version contains in-frame clones alone and is incomplete. The sample records fewer than 200,000 clones, approximately 92% being singletons. The origin of this receptor is an adult in good health. The source material was peripheral blood, sampled on day 0 of AZD1222 vaccination.

CDR3 region: CASSRDVYEQYF. The DNA for the CDR3 is TGTGCCAGCAGTCGTGACGTCTACGAGCAGTACTTC. The gene calls are TRBV5-4 and TRBJ2-7; D is ambiguous. Germline V gene lookup returns CDR1 SGHNT and CDR2 YYREEE (reference sequence). Trimming left V 5 bases short and J 3 bases short, with 9 bases between. The CDR3 runs 12 residues.